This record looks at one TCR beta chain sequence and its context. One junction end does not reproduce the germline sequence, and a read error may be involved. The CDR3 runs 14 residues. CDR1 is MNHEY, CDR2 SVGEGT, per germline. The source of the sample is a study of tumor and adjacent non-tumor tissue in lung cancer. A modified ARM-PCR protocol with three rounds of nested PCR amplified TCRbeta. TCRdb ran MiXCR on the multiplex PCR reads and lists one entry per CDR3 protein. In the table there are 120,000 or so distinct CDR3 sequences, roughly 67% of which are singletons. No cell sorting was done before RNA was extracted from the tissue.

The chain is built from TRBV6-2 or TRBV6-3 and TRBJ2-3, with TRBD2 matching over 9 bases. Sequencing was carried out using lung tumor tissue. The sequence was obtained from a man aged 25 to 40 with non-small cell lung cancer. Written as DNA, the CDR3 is TGTGCCAGCAGTTACGGGACTAGCACAGATACGCTATACTTT. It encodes CASSYGTSTDTLYF.